What follows are 21 T cell receptor beta chains derived from one specimen sequenced in a study of OX40 agonist ivuxolimab in advanced cancers. Method: immunoSEQ multiplex PCR; TCRdb's copy keeps in-frame clones and lacks some. The sample yields 55,000 to 70,000 clones, 70% to 90% seen once. The sample was CD4+ or CD8+ T cells sorted from blood, taken in a trial of the OX40 agonist ivuxolimab. These receptors were collected from an adult with an advanced solid tumor such as melanoma, head and neck, liver or kidney cancer.

This chain links TRBV7-9 with TRBJ2-7, with 12 bases matching TRBD1. V lost 5 bases, J lost 9 bases, and 11 bases stayed unmatched. The CDR3 extends over 15 amino acids. The germline V gene has CDR1 SEHNR and CDR2 FQNEAQ (reference sequence). The CDR3 sequence is CASSPGTGGVSGQYF. CDR3 sequence (DNA): TGTGCCAGCAGCCCCGGGACAGGGGGCGTAAGCGGGCAGTACTTC.

V and J are TRBV18 and TRBJ1-2, with a tentative D call TRBD1 (6 bases). V was cut by 1 base and J by 6 bases, with 12 bases left in between. Germline V gives CDR1 KGHSH, CDR2 LQKENI. There are 14 residues in the CDR3. The CDR3 DNA reads as TGTGCCAGCTCACCACGAGGGGGGCTGGATGGCTACACCTTC. This sequence encodes CASSPRGGLDGYTF.

Concerning this clone: At one boundary the junction diverges from the germline segment, which might be a read error. The chain uses TRBV18 and TRBJ2-3; D is possibly TRBD1 (6 bases). CDR1 and CDR2 (germline): KGHSH, LQKENI. The CDR3 is 15 residues long. DNA of the CDR3: TGTGCCAGCTCCCCACCGGGACACAGCACAGATACGCAGTATTTT. Residues: CASSPPGHSTDTQYF.

The CDR3 here is CASSIKGTGNTDTQYF. CDR3 nucleotides: TGTGCCAGCAGCATCAAAGGGACAGGGAACACAGATACGCAGTATTTT. The chain uses TRBV7-2 and TRBJ2-3; 9 positions agree with TRBD1. Per germline, CDR1 SGHTA and CDR2 FQGNSA. V lost 5 bases to trimming and J lost 2 bases; unmatched junction nucleotides: 8. The CDR3 spans 16 residues.

The chain has TRBV7-2 and TRBJ1-5, with D unclear. The germline CDR1 and CDR2 sequences are SGHTA and FQGNSA. The ends were cut back, 1 base at V and 7 bases at J, with 8 bases in the middle. This CDR3 is 13 amino acids long. CDR3 region: CASSLEWAQPQHF. CDR3 DNA: TGTGCCAGCAGCTTAGAATGGGCCCAGCCCCAGCATTTT. The complete variable domain, with remaining parts taken from reference TRBV7-2 and TRBJ1-5, reads GAGVSQSPSNKVTEKGKDVELRCDPISGHTALYWYRQSLGQGLEFLIYFQGNSAPDKSGLPSDRFSAERTGGSVSTLTIQRTQQEDSAVYLCASSLEWAQPQHFGDGTRLSIL.

This clone was recorded once. The J gene is TRBJ2-5, the V gene TRBV9, with D maybe TRBD2 (5 bases). Germline CDR1 is SGDLS and CDR2 is YYNGEE. The CDR3 runs to 15 residues. Trimming cost V 4 bases and J 4 bases, with 17 bases left between them. CDR3 DNA: TGTGCCAGCAGCCCCATTGGAGGTCTTGGAGAGACCCAGTACTTC. Residues: CASSPIGGLGETQYF. Full variable domain (remainder filled in from reference TRBV9 and TRBJ2-5): DSGVTQTPKHLITATGQRVTLRCSPRSGDLSVYWYQQSLDQGLQFLIQYYNGEERAKGNILERFSAQQFPDLHSELNLSSLELGDSALYFCASSPIGGLGETQYFGPGTRLLVL.

This chain joins TRBV30 and TRBJ2-6; D might be TRBD1 (5 bases). Per the germline V gene, CDR1 is GTSNPN and CDR2 is SVGIG (reference sequence). The CDR3 contains 15 residues. V lost 4 bases and J lost 4, with 14 bases in between. CDR3 residues: CAWTKDTFGANVLTF. CDR3 DNA sequence: TGTGCCTGGACCAAGGACACGTTCGGGGCCAACGTCCTGACTTTC.

The gene calls are TRBV2 and TRBJ2-1, with 9 bases matching TRBD2. The CDR3 is 15 amino acids. Per germline, CDR1 SNHLY and CDR2 FYNNEI. The V and J ends lost 6 bases and 7 bases, in that order; junction bases with no gene match: 10. The CDR3 DNA is TGTGCCAGCAGGAAGGGACTAGCAGCTATGAATGAGCAGTTCTTC. Translating gives CASRKGLAAMNEQFF.

The genes are TRBV2 and TRBJ1-1; D call uncertain. V was pared by 6 bases and J by 1 base, with 3 bases between. The CDR3 covers 11 residues. Germline CDR1 and CDR2: SNHLY and FYNNEI. For the CDR3, the DNA is TGTGCCAGCAGGGGGAACACTGAAGCTTTCTTT. It translates to CASRGNTEAFF.

This rearrangement joins TRBV28 to TRBJ1-1; possible D gene TRBD1, 5 bases. Germline CDR1 and CDR2: MDHEN and SYDVKM. Between the trimmed V and J ends, which lost 2 bases and 0 bases, there was a span of 7 bases. The CDR3 is made up of 14 amino acids. The CDR3: CASSLRGMNTEAFF. CDR3 DNA sequence: TGTGCCAGCAGTTTACGGGGGATGAACACTGAAGCTTTCTTT.

This sequence joins TRBV6-5 and TRBJ2-7, with D possibly being TRBD1 (6 bases). The CDR3 is made up of 14 amino acids. Germline-derived CDR1 and CDR2 are MNHEY and SVGAGI. The germline V and J ends were trimmed by 7 bases and 0 bases, with 13 bases remaining between them. The CDR3 loop reads CASIRTVNSYEQYF. CDR3 in DNA: TGTGCCAGCATAAGGACAGTTAACTCCTACGAGCAGTACTTC.

The genes are TRBV7-3 and TRBJ2-5; D possibly uses TRBD1 or TRBD2 (5 bases each). In germline, CDR1 is SGHTA, CDR2 FQGTGA. There are 19 residues in the CDR3. Trimming removed 3 bases from V and 0 bases from J, with 23 bases in between. The DNA for the CDR3 is TGTGCCAGCAGCTTTACCCCCCCCCGGGGACCGTGGTACCAAGAGACCCAGTACTTC. Translation gives CASSFTPPRGPWYQETQYF.

V gene TRBV6-5 combines with J gene TRBJ2-1; TRBD2 agrees at 7 bases. Germline CDR1 MNHEY, CDR2 SVGAGI. This CDR3 spans 13 amino acids. V was clipped by 2 bases and J by 6 bases; unmatched bases: 1. CDR3 DNA sequence: TGTGCCAGCAGTTACAAGCGGGGCAATGAGCAGTTCTTC. This encodes CASSYKRGNEQFF.

This clone appeared once. The V and J genes are TRBV29-1 and TRBJ1-4; no firm D call. Trimming took 1 base from V and 8 from J, leaving 11 bases between them. Germline values: CDR1 SQVTM, CDR2 ANQGSEA. The CDR3 has 13 residues. DNA of the CDR3: TGCAGCGTTGAAGGAGACCCGAGGGAAAAACTGTTTTTT. Protein: CSVEGDPREKLFF.

The chain uses TRBV5-1 and TRBJ2-7, with 10 bases aligning to TRBD1. In germline, CDR1 is SGHRS, CDR2 YFSETQ. CDR3 size: 14 residues. Trimming at V came to 2 bases and at J to 3 bases, leaving 2 bases not matched to a gene. The CDR3 spells CASSLGQGGYEQYF. Here the CDR3 DNA reads TGCGCCAGCAGCTTAGGACAGGGGGGCTACGAGCAGTACTTC.

CDR3 protein: CASSSRAATGANVLTF. Written as DNA, the CDR3 is TGTGCCAGCAGCTCGCGGGCCGCAACTGGGGCCAACGTCCTGACTTTC. The V call is TRBV7-2, the J call TRBJ2-6; D may be TRBD2 (5 bases). Germline V gene sequence: CDR1 SGHTA, CDR2 FQGNSA. V was cut by 4 bases and J by 2 bases, with 12 bases left in between. The CDR3 is 16 residues long.

This rearrangement joins TRBV11-2 to TRBJ1-5; possibly TRBD1 for D (5 bases). Looked up from germline, CDR1 is SGHAT and CDR2 is FQNNGV. The length of the CDR3 is 13 residues. V was pared by 5 bases and J by 7 bases, with 12 bases between. CDR3 sequence: CASSLGGAQPQHF. CDR3 nucleotide sequence: TGTGCCAGCAGCCTCGGCGGGGCGCAGCCCCAGCATTTT.

With respect to this clone: At the DNA level, this CDR3 is encoded by other sequences in the same sample as well. The rearrangement links TRBV30 to TRBJ1-2; no reliable D call. Germline values: CDR1 GTSNPN, CDR2 SVGIG (reference sequence). The V end was cut by 7 bases, the J end by 4 bases, with 13 bases between. This CDR3 spans 12 amino acids. This CDR3 reads CAYRAYSYGYTF. For the CDR3, the DNA is TGTGCCTACCGGGCCTACTCCTATGGCTACACCTTC. Full variable domain (outside the CDR3, taken from reference TRBV30 and TRBJ1-2): SQTIHQWPATLVQPVGSPLSLECTVEGTSNPNLYWYRQAAGRGLQLLFYSVGIGQISSEVPQNLSASRPQDRQFILSSKKLLLSDSGFYLCAYRAYSYGYTFGSGTRLTVV.

The chain links TRBV20-1 to TRBJ1-1; D unresolved. CDR1 and CDR2 (germline): DFQATT, SNEGSKA (reference sequence). V was shortened by 1 base and J by 7 bases, with 7 bases between the two germline ends. The CDR3 loop spans 11 amino acids. CDR3 nucleotide sequence: TGCAGTGCTAGAGCCAGCCTTGAAGCTTTCTTT. Its protein is CSARASLEAFF.

The chain links TRBV4-3 to TRBJ1-6, with 8 bases matching TRBD1. J was trimmed by 6 bases and V by 2 bases; bases with no gene match: 6. The CDR3 is made up of 16 amino acids. Germline V CDR1 and CDR2: LGHNA, YSLEER. The CDR3: CASSQSQGAGNSPLHF. In nucleotides, the CDR3 is TGCGCCAGCAGCCAATCCCAGGGGGCAGGTAATTCACCCCTCCACTTT.

The gene calls are TRBV5-5 and TRBJ2-1; TRBD1 is a possible D gene (6 bases). Germline CDR1 is SGHKS and CDR2 is YYEKEE (reference sequence). The CDR3 extends over 13 amino acids. V lost 0 bases, J lost 9 bases, and 10 bases lay in between. CDR3 in amino acids: CASSLDAGVEQFF. The DNA of the CDR3 is TGTGCCAGCAGCTTGGACGCAGGGGTTGAGCAGTTCTTC.